This T cell receptor (beta chain) was found in a study of T-cell memory formation after mild COVID-19. This clonotype was counted a few times. The antigen is not known. Trimming shortened V by 6 bases and J by 6 bases, and 16 bases separated the two germline ends. The germline V gene has CDR1 SQVTM and CDR2 ANQGSEA. CDR3 size: 13 residues. Study outcomes and limitations: Certain responding clones were present in pre-infection memory, suggesting participation of cross-reactive memory. Clones from the second wave (peaking day 37) had unconfirmed SARS-CoV-2 specificity.

TCR alpha and TCR beta cDNA libraries carrying sample barcodes and UMIs were produced by 5'RACE using constant-segment primers. TCRdb processed the 5' RACE reads anew with MiXCR; each CDR3 protein has one entry. The sample lists hundreds of thousands of distinct CDR3 sequences; 15% were seen once. V and J are TRBV29-1 and TRBJ2-3; perhaps TRBD2 as D (7 bases). Sequencing used PBMCs or a T cell subset sorted from them (not recorded which). This sequence originates from an adult woman who had mild COVID-19 (a few samples of this study predate the infection). Cell type and time point are not known. The CDR3 nucleotides are TGCAGCGTAGTGGGGGGGGCCAGTGATACGCAGTATTTT. It encodes CSVVGGASDTQYF.